A single sample gave rise to the 26 T cell receptor beta chains below, sequenced in a study of technical replicates of blood from several donors. Clones were read by immunoSEQ multiplex PCR, and TCRdb kept only the in-frame ones, dropping some. The sample yields about 73,000 clones, roughly 90% seen once. Sequencing was performed on PBMCs. These receptors were obtained from a human donor in good health. Some clones in this sample may be carry-over from other donors' samples.

The CDR3 protein is CASSQVPRSSYEQYF. CDR3 in DNA: TGCGCCAGCAGCCAAGTCCCCCGGAGCTCCTACGAGCAGTACTTC. The chain has TRBV4-1 and TRBJ2-7, with no clear D. CDR3 length: 15 residues. The germline CDR1 and CDR2 sequences are MGHRA and YSYEKL. Trimming left V 1 base short and J 0 bases short, with 10 bases between.

The V and J genes are TRBV25-1 and TRBJ1-2; 8 positions match TRBD1. Per the germline V gene, CDR1 is MGHDK and CDR2 is SYGVNS. The CDR3 extends over 16 amino acids. Trimming cost V 7 bases and J 2 bases; bases outside gene matches: 12. The CDR3 region is CASMGPGGWTNYGYTF. The CDR3 DNA reads as TGTGCCAGCATGGGACCAGGGGGCTGGACGAACTATGGCTACACCTTC.

The rearrangement joins TRBV5-8 to TRBJ1-3; a weak D match, TRBD1 (6 bases). Germline V gives CDR1 SGHTS, CDR2 YDEGEE. The CDR3 spans 17 residues. Between the trimmed V and J ends, which lost 4 bases and 4 bases, there was a span of 21 bases. The DNA of the CDR3 is TGTGCCAGCAGCCACGGACAGAACCTAACCTGGGGAAACACCATATATTTT. It specifies CASSHGQNLTWGNTIYF. Combining the CDR3 with reference TRBV5-8 and TRBJ1-3 gives the whole variable domain EAGVTQSPTHLIKTRGQQATLRCSPISGHTSVYWYQQALGLGLQFLLWYDEGEERNRGNFPPRFSGRQFPNYSSELNVNALELEDSALYLCASSHGQNLTWGNTIYFGEGSWLTVV.

The rearrangement uses TRBV7-2 and TRBJ1-3, with TRBD1 matching over 8 bases. CDR3 size: 14 residues. Germline trimming cut 8 bases from V and 0 bases from J; bases unmatched to any gene: 3. From germline, CDR1 is SGHTA and CDR2 FQGNSA. The CDR3 is CASRGTGSGNTIYF. CDR3 coding DNA: TGTGCCAGCCGAGGGACAGGCTCTGGAAACACCATATATTTT. The complete variable domain, with remaining parts taken from reference TRBV7-2 and TRBJ1-3, reads GAGVSQSPSNKVTEKGKDVELRCDPISGHTALYWYRQSLGQGLEFLIYFQGNSAPDKSGLPSDRFSAERTGGSVSTLTIQRTQQEDSAVYLCASRGTGSGNTIYFGEGSWLTVV.

The gene calls are TRBV18 and TRBJ1-2, with D tentatively TRBD1 (5 bases). Trimming pared 6 bases from V and 7 bases from J, leaving 15 bases between. Germline loops: CDR1 KGHSH, CDR2 LQKENI. There are 13 residues in the CDR3. CDR3 in DNA: TGTGCCAGCTCGCAGACAGCTTACACTGGCTACACCTTC. The encoded protein is CASSQTAYTGYTF.

This chain connects TRBV9 to TRBJ2-5; TRBD2 aligns across 8 bases. Germline CDR1 and CDR2: SGDLS and YYNGEE. Trimming cost V 0 bases and J 2 bases; bases outside gene matches: 12. The CDR3 length is 18 residues. CDR3 in DNA: TGTGCCAGCAGCGTAGCCCAGCGGGGGCTCACCCGTCAAGAGACCCAGTACTTC. Translated: CASSVAQRGLTRQETQYF.

V is TRBV25-1 and J is TRBJ2-5, with a possible D match to TRBD1 (5 bases). The CDR3 spans 13 residues. CDR1 is MGHDK, CDR2 SYGVNS, per germline. The V end lost 4 bases, the J end lost 2 bases, and 8 bases lay between the germline ends. CDR3 DNA: TGTGCCAGCAGTGCCCCAGGGCAAGAGACCCAGTACTTC. Protein: CASSAPGQETQYF.

The chain recombines TRBV11-2 with TRBJ2-7; 8 bases are a match to TRBD2. The CDR3 has 14 amino acids. J gave up 3 bases and V 5 bases, and 6 bases lay outside the gene matches. Germline V lookup: CDR1 SGHAT, CDR2 FQNNGV. CDR3 in amino acids: CASSAAGGFYEQYF. The CDR3 DNA is TGTGCCAGCAGCGCCGCGGGGGGTTTCTACGAGCAGTACTTC.

V is TRBV7-8 and J is TRBJ2-1, with TRBD2 matching 15 bases. J gave up 4 bases and V 4 bases, and 5 bases lay outside the gene matches. CDR3 length: 17 amino acids. CDR1 SGHVS and CDR2 FQNEAQ come from the germline V gene. Here the CDR3 DNA reads TGTGCCAGCAGCTCTGGACTAGCGGGGGGGTTTTACAATGAGCAGTTCTTC. Protein: CASSSGLAGGFYNEQFF. Variable domain in full (rest from reference TRBV7-8 and TRBJ2-1): GAGVSQSPRYKVAKRGQDVALRCDPISGHVSLFWYQQALGQGPEFLTYFQNEAQLDKSGLPSDRFFAERPEGSVSTLKIQRTQQEDSAVYLCASSSGLAGGFYNEQFFGPGTRLTVL.

This clone came up once. The chain has TRBV7-3 and TRBJ2-3; 12 bases are shared with TRBD2. The CDR3 is made up of 18 amino acids. J was trimmed by 1 base and V by 1 base; bases with no gene match: 6. Germline V gene sequence: CDR1 SGHTA, CDR2 FQGTGA. The CDR3 region is CASSLSLAGGGGTDTQYF. CDR3 DNA sequence: TGTGCCAGCAGCTTAAGCCTAGCGGGGGGGGGAGGCACAGATACGCAGTATTTT.

This chain connects TRBV7-9 to TRBJ1-2; D is ambiguous. Trimming pared 1 base from V and 8 bases from J, leaving 17 bases between. The CDR3 covers 15 residues. Per the germline V gene, CDR1 is SEHNR and CDR2 is FQNEAQ (reference sequence). The CDR3, as DNA: TGTGCCAGCAGCTTAGGTGGCAGGTCTGGCGAAGGCTACACCTTC. Protein product: CASSLGGRSGEGYTF. Based on the CDR3 plus reference TRBV7-9 and TRBJ1-2, the full variable domain is DTGVSQNPRHKITKRGQNVTFRCDPISEHNRLYWYRQTLGQGPEFLTYFQNEAQLEKSRLLSDRFSAERPKGSFSTLEIQRTEQGDSAMYLCASSLGGRSGEGYTFGSGTRLTVV.

The chain combines TRBV18 with TRBJ1-3, with D possibly being TRBD1 (6 bases). The V and J ends lost 0 bases and 4 bases respectively, with 10 bases between them. Germline V CDR1 and CDR2: KGHSH, LQKENI. This CDR3 is built from 15 residues. CDR3 loop: CASSPPGAQGNTIYF. The DNA for the CDR3 is TGTGCCAGCTCACCACCGGGGGCGCAGGGAAACACCATATATTTT.

V gene TRBV7-2 combines with J gene TRBJ2-7, with D possibly being TRBD1 (6 bases). Trimming removed 3 bases at V and 5 bases at J, with 14 bases between. CDR1 and CDR2 from the germline V gene are SGHTA and FQGNSA. This CDR3 spans 14 amino acids. The CDR3 here is CASSLKQGVNEQYF. CDR3 sequence (DNA): TGTGCCAGCAGCTTGAAACAGGGAGTAAACGAGCAGTACTTC.

This clone was detected only a few times. The chain joins TRBV6-6 to TRBJ1-2; a weak D match, TRBD1 (6 bases). The CDR3 runs 14 residues. The germline CDR1 and CDR2 sequences are MNHNY and SVGAGI (reference sequence). V lost 7 bases and J 2 bases, leaving 14 bases between the germline ends. DNA of the CDR3: TGTGCCAGCACGGAAGCCGACAGGAACTATGGCTACACCTTC. Protein sequence: CASTEADRNYGYTF.

The V call is TRBV6-5, the J call TRBJ2-3; D call uncertain. Germline CDR1 and CDR2: MNHEY and SVGAGI. Trimming shortened V by 10 bases and J by 0 bases, and 8 bases separated the two germline ends. This CDR3 has 12 amino acids. The CDR3, as DNA: TGTGCCACACGGTTTAGCACAGATACGCAGTATTTT. Translated: CATRFSTDTQYF.

The V gene is TRBV4-3, the J gene TRBJ1-3; D not resolved. V was cut by 0 bases and J by 0 bases, with 9 bases left in between. Germline loops: CDR1 LGHNA, CDR2 YSLEER. The CDR3 sequence is 16 residues long. CDR3 residues: CASSQDRTFSGNTIYF. CDR3 DNA: TGCGCCAGCAGCCAAGATAGAACGTTCTCTGGAAACACCATATATTTT.

This chain connects TRBV2 to TRBJ1-5; 7 positions match TRBD1. V was pared by 7 bases and J by 1 base, with 4 bases of the junction left unmatched. This CDR3 contains 14 residues. Germline values: CDR1 SNHLY, CDR2 FYNNEI. This CDR3 is CASNRGGSNQPQHF. The CDR3 DNA is TGTGCCAGCAACAGGGGCGGAAGCAATCAGCCCCAGCATTTT.

This chain uses TRBV15 with TRBJ2-3; the match to TRBD2 covers 7 bases. V shed 4 bases, J shed 4 bases, and the junction held 14 bases outside the gene matches. CDR1 LNHNV and CDR2 YYDKDF come from the germline V gene (reference sequence). The CDR3 sequence is 17 residues long. For the CDR3, the DNA is TGTGCCACCAGCAAACCCGGGGCAGCTAGCGGCCCAGATACGCAGTATTTT. As protein: CATSKPGAASGPDTQYF.

This chain uses TRBV7-2 with TRBJ1-2; D perhaps matches TRBD1 (5 bases). Germline V lookup: CDR1 SGHTA, CDR2 FQGNSA. The CDR3 length is 12 residues. V was pared by 5 bases and J by 7 bases, with 11 bases between. CDR3 bases: TGTGCCAGCAGCGTTTCAGGGTTTGGCTACACCTTC. It yields the protein CASSVSGFGYTF. The full variable domain, completed using reference TRBV7-2 and TRBJ1-2, is GAGVSQSPSNKVTEKGKDVELRCDPISGHTALYWYRQSLGQGLEFLIYFQGNSAPDKSGLPSDRFSAERTGGSVSTLTIQRTQQEDSAVYLCASSVSGFGYTFGSGTRLTVV.

The chain employs TRBV7-2 and TRBJ2-3; 9 bases map to TRBD2. CDR1 SGHTA and CDR2 FQGNSA come from the germline V gene. CDR3 length: 15 residues. The ends lost 7 bases at V and 0 bases at J; junction bases unmatched: 5. The CDR3: CASKLAGVSTDTQYF. CDR3 in DNA: TGTGCCAGCAAATTAGCGGGAGTAAGCACAGATACGCAGTATTTT.

The J gene is TRBJ2-7, the V gene TRBV7-9; 9 bases match TRBD2. Looked up from germline, CDR1 is SEHNR and CDR2 is FQNEAQ (reference sequence). CDR3 length: 16 amino acids. V dropped 5 bases and J dropped 0; count of bases not matched to a gene: 8. The CDR3 DNA sequence: TGTGCCAGCAGCACCGGAAGCGGGGGGTACTCCTACGAGCAGTACTTC. This sequence encodes CASSTGSGGYSYEQYF.

J is TRBJ2-1 and V is TRBV4-1, with TRBD2 matching 8 bases. The CDR3 covers 15 residues. Per germline, CDR1 MGHRA and CDR2 YSYEKL. The V and J ends lost 4 bases and 4 bases, in that order; junction bases with no gene match: 6. The CDR3 DNA reads TGCGCCAGCAGCCTCCAACGGGGGGGTTACAATGAGCAGTTCTTC. It translates to CASSLQRGGYNEQFF.

The chain carries TRBV27 and TRBJ1-4; 12 bases align to TRBD1. The CDR3 has 19 amino acids. Per the germline V gene, CDR1 is MNHEY and CDR2 is SMNVEV (reference sequence). V dropped 5 bases and J dropped 0; count of bases not matched to a gene: 10. The CDR3 protein is CASSPRDRGRISTNEKLFF. As DNA, the CDR3 is TGTGCCAGCAGTCCGCGGGACAGGGGGCGAATCTCAACTAATGAAAAACTGTTTTTT.

The chain joins TRBV19 to TRBJ2-3; a weak D match, TRBD2 (6 bases). Per the germline V gene, CDR1 is LNHDA and CDR2 is SQIVND (reference sequence). This CDR3 region has 15 residues. The V and J ends lost 1 base and 2 bases respectively, with 10 bases between them. The CDR3 DNA is TGTGCCAGTAGTATAGCGGGAGTCAACACAGATACGCAGTATTTT. Translating gives CASSIAGVNTDTQYF.

V usage is TRBV11-2 and J usage is TRBJ1-5, with D possibly being TRBD1 (6 bases). V was pared by 5 bases and J by 0 bases, with 11 bases between. Germline assignment: CDR1 SGHAT and CDR2 FQNNGV. The CDR3 consists of 15 residues. CDR3 amino acids: CASSQDSYSNQPQHF. The CDR3 DNA is TGTGCCAGCAGCCAGGACAGCTATAGCAATCAGCCCCAGCATTTT.

V usage is TRBV27 and J usage is TRBJ2-7, with 11 positions matching TRBD1. V was pared by 6 bases and J by 2 bases, with 6 bases of the junction left unmatched. The CDR3 covers 15 residues. Germline CDR1 and CDR2: MNHEY and SMNVEV (reference sequence). The CDR3 sequence: CASRVGDRGTYEQYF. The CDR3 DNA sequence: TGTGCCAGCAGGGTAGGGGACAGGGGGACCTACGAGCAGTACTTC.